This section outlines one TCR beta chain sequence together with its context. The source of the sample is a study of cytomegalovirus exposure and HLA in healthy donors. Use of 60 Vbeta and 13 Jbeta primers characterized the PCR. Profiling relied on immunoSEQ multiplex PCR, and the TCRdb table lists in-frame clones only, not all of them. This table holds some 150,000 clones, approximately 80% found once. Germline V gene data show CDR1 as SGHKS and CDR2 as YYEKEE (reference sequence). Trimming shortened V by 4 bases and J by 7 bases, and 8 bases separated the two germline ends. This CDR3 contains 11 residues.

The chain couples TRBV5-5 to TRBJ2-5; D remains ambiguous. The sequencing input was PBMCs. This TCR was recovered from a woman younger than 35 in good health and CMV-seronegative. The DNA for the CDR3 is TGTGCCAGCAGCGACACATGGACCCAGTACTTC. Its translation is CASSDTWTQYF.